The 25 T cell receptor beta chains in this list originate from one sample, sequenced in a study of STAT3 mutations in large granular lymphocyte leukemia. No antigen is known for these receptors. Study-wide findings and caveats: Every T-LGLL patient had at least one immunodominant TCRbeta clonotype.

Sequencing used immunoSEQ multiplex PCR; TCRdb keeps in-frame clones, though not all of them. The data contain around 7,800 clones, roughly nine tenths of them singletons. Sequences were obtained from peripheral blood mononuclear cells. Receptors were obtained from a middle-aged man with T-cell large granular lymphocyte leukemia. Some clones in this sample may be carry-over from other donors' samples.

The sample holds one count of this clone. The rearrangement uses TRBV5-1 and TRBJ1-1; 7 bases align to TRBD1. V trimming: 0 bases; J trimming: 0 bases; junction bases outside the gene matches: 17. This CDR3 has 20 amino acids. CDR1 is SGHRS, CDR2 YFSETQ, per germline. Here the CDR3 reads CASSLDPRQGRVFMNTEAFF. CDR3 nucleotides: TGCGCCAGCAGCTTGGACCCAAGACAGGGCAGGGTCTTTATGAACACTGAAGCTTTCTTT.

The chain couples TRBV30 to TRBJ2-3, with a possible D match to TRBD2 (6 bases). Germline V gene sequence: CDR1 GTSNPN, CDR2 SVGIG (reference sequence). The germline V and J ends were trimmed by 2 bases and 2 bases, with 11 bases remaining between them. The CDR3 is made up of 14 amino acids. CDR3 nucleotide sequence: TGTGCCTGGAGTAGGGGACTGATCACAGATACGCAGTATTTT. It is translated as CAWSRGLITDTQYF.

This clone was found once. This sequence joins TRBV19 and TRBJ1-6; maybe TRBD1 (6 bases). Germline V gene lookup returns CDR1 LNHDA and CDR2 SQIVND (reference sequence). With 9 bases removed from V and 5 bases from J, the gap between germline ends came to 17 bases. The CDR3 is 15 residues long. The CDR3 loop is CASQAQGPNNSPLHF. The CDR3 DNA is TGTGCCAGCCAAGCACAGGGCCCGAATAATTCACCCCTCCACTTT.

The gene calls are TRBV13 and TRBJ1-5; D remains unclear. V lost 6 bases to trimming and J lost 5 bases, with 11 bases between them. CDR3 length equals 13 residues. Per germline, CDR1 PRHDT and CDR2 FYEKMQ (reference sequence). In nucleotides, the CDR3 is TGTGCCAGCAGTAAGGGAGGCGATCAGCCCCAGCATTTT. Protein: CASSKGGDQPQHF.

This sequence joins TRBV6-1 and TRBJ1-4; D might be TRBD1 (5 bases). V lost 10 bases to trimming and J lost 4 bases, with 13 bases between them. The CDR3 consists of 13 residues. Germline V gene sequence: CDR1 MNHNS, CDR2 SASEGT. The CDR3 sequence: CATSRGGNEKLFF. For the CDR3, the DNA is TGTGCCACCTCCCGGGGGGGTAATGAAAAACTGTTTTTT.

The CDR3 region is CSARQSAEQYF. DNA of the CDR3: TGCAGTGCGAGACAGTCTGCCGAGCAGTACTTC. V and J are TRBV20-1 and TRBJ2-7; tentative D call: TRBD1 (5 bases). CDR1 is DFQATT and CDR2 is SNEGSKA in the germline V gene (reference sequence). The CDR3 runs 11 residues. V lost 6 bases, J lost 6 bases, and 12 bases lay in between.

The genes are TRBV11-2 and TRBJ1-2; 7 nucleotides line up with TRBD1. Germline assignment: CDR1 SGHAT and CDR2 FQNNGV. V gave up 4 bases and J gave up 3 bases; unmatched junction bases: 11. This CDR3 has 16 residues. The CDR3 reads CASSSPRQGGDYGYTF. In DNA, the CDR3 is TGTGCCAGCAGCTCCCCCCGACAGGGTGGTGACTATGGCTACACCTTC.

V usage is TRBV29-1 and J usage is TRBJ2-2; TRBD1 matches 9 bases. The CDR3 spans 14 residues. CDR1 and CDR2 (germline): SQVTM, ANQGSEA. Trimming took 4 bases from V and 5 from J; bases not matched to a gene: 5. CDR3 protein: CSVGRGQGTGELFF. For the CDR3, the DNA is TGCAGCGTTGGCCGGGGACAGGGTACCGGGGAGCTGTTTTTT.

The chain is built from TRBV5-5 and TRBJ2-1; D remains ambiguous. There are 15 residues in the CDR3. V was shortened by 0 bases and J by 0 bases, with 7 bases between the two germline ends. Germline CDR1 reads SGHKS; CDR2 reads YYEKEE (reference sequence). This CDR3 is CASSLVDRSYNEQFF. Written as DNA, the CDR3 is TGTGCCAGCAGCTTGGTGGACCGCTCCTACAATGAGCAGTTCTTC. Looking up the rest from reference TRBV5-5 and TRBJ2-1 gives the full variable domain: DAGVTQSPTHLIKTRGQQVTLRCSPISGHKSVSWYQQVLGQGPQFIFQYYEKEERGRGNFPDRFSARQFPNYSSELNVNALLLGDSALYLCASSLVDRSYNEQFFGPGTRLTVL.

V usage is TRBV2 and J usage is TRBJ2-2; 13 bases map to TRBD2. The CDR3 consists of 15 residues. CDR1 and CDR2 (germline): SNHLY, FYNNEI. V was clipped by 6 bases and J by 6 bases; unmatched bases: 4. CDR3 bases: TGTGCCAGCAGGCCCACTAGCGGGGGGGCCGGGGAGCTGTTTTTT. As protein: CASRPTSGGAGELFF.

The rearrangement links TRBV9 to TRBJ2-7, with TRBD1 matching 9 bases. The CDR3 is 14 amino acids. Germline V gene data show CDR1 as SGDLS and CDR2 as YYNGEE. V was pared by 4 bases and J by 5 bases, with 7 bases of the junction left unmatched. The CDR3 here is CASSPRQGVHEQYF. CDR3 nucleotides: TGTGCCAGCAGCCCACGACAGGGGGTGCACGAGCAGTACTTC.

This chain uses TRBV30 with TRBJ2-6, with D unclear. The CDR3 has 14 amino acids. Trimming took off 5 bases at V and 1 base at J, with 9 bases between the two ends. Germline CDR1 is GTSNPN and CDR2 is SVGIG (reference sequence). This CDR3 reads CAWVRSSGANVLTF. The CDR3 DNA sequence: TGTGCCTGGGTTCGCTCTTCTGGGGCCAACGTCCTGACTTTC. Complete variable domain (other parts from reference TRBV30 and TRBJ2-6): SQTIHQWPATLVQPVGSPLSLECTVEGTSNPNLYWYRQAAGRGLQLLFYSVGIGQISSEVPQNLSASRPQDRQFILSSKKLLLSDSGFYLCAWVRSSGANVLTFGAGSRLTVL.

The chain joins TRBV19 to TRBJ2-1; D is uncertain. CDR1 LNHDA and CDR2 SQIVND come from the germline V gene (reference sequence). V lost 4 bases and J lost 5, with 9 bases in between. The CDR3 runs to 13 residues. In nucleotides, the CDR3 is TGTGCCAGTAGTACCACAAGAAACAATGAGCAGTTCTTC. As protein: CASSTTRNNEQFF.

The chain employs TRBV7-2 and TRBJ2-1, with TRBD2 matching over 11 bases. The V gene's germline CDR1 is SGHTA and CDR2 FQGNSA. This CDR3 spans 16 amino acids. The trim removed 5 bases at V and 6 bases at J, leaving 9 bases unmatched. The CDR3 here is CASSPSLAGVANEQFF. DNA of the CDR3: TGTGCCAGCAGCCCCTCACTAGCGGGAGTTGCCAATGAGCAGTTCTTC.

The chain combines TRBV5-1 with TRBJ2-7; 11 bases line up with TRBD2. The CDR3 consists of 14 residues. V lost 5 bases and J lost 6; bases outside the gene matches: 7. Germline V gene lookup returns CDR1 SGHRS and CDR2 YFSETQ. CDR3 loop: CASSTSGSRSEQYF. CDR3 bases: TGCGCCAGCAGTACTAGCGGGAGCCGGAGCGAGCAGTACTTC.

This chain connects TRBV20-1 to TRBJ2-5; D not resolved. The ends were cut back, 5 bases at V and 3 bases at J, with 4 bases in the middle. This CDR3 is built from 10 residues. Germline loops: CDR1 DFQATT, CDR2 SNEGSKA (reference sequence). CDR3 coding DNA: TGCAGTGCTGGGGAAGAGACCCAGTACTTC. Translating gives CSAGEETQYF.

The chain joins TRBV6-5 to TRBJ2-1; possible D gene TRBD2, 6 bases. Germline V lookup: CDR1 MNHEY, CDR2 SVGAGI. The CDR3 sequence is 15 residues long. Trimming left V 5 bases short and J 4 bases short, with 15 bases between. CDR3 bases: TGTGCCAGCAGTAAGAGACTAGGCCGGTACAATGAGCAGTTCTTC. It specifies CASSKRLGRYNEQFF.

The chain joins TRBV7-9 to TRBJ2-3, with unresolved D. V was pared by 4 bases and J by 0 bases, with 2 bases between. The CDR3 is 12 amino acids. The germline V gene encodes CDR1 SEHNR and CDR2 FQNEAQ (reference sequence). The DNA of the CDR3 is TGTGCCAGCAGCTCTAGCACAGATACGCAGTATTTT. Its translation is CASSSSTDTQYF.

The chain links TRBV7-9 to TRBJ2-2, with 8 nucleotides matching TRBD2. The CDR3 has 12 amino acids. After removal of 9 bases from V and 7 bases from J, the junction contained 4 bases not matched to a gene. CDR1 and CDR2 from the germline V gene are SEHNR and FQNEAQ (reference sequence). In nucleotides, the CDR3 is TGTGCCAGAACCGGGAGGGACGGGGAGCTGTTTTTT. Its protein is CARTGRDGELFF.

This chain joins TRBV5-6 and TRBJ1-3; D perhaps matches TRBD1 (5 bases). Germline values: CDR1 SGHDT, CDR2 YYEEEE. Trimming shortened V by 5 bases and J by 0 bases, and 18 bases separated the two germline ends. This CDR3 region has 17 residues. CDR3: CASSWGQSIRSGNTIYF. CDR3 nucleotide sequence: TGTGCCAGCAGTTGGGGCCAGAGCATACGCTCTGGAAACACCATATATTTT. Complete variable domain (other parts from reference TRBV5-6 and TRBJ1-3): DAGVTQSPTHLIKTRGQQVTLRCSPKSGHDTVSWYQQALGQGPQFIFQYYEEEERQRGNFPDRFSGHQFPNYSSELNVNALLLGDSALYLCASSWGQSIRSGNTIYFGEGSWLTVV.

J is TRBJ2-2 and V is TRBV7-9; TRBD1 is a possible D gene (6 bases). V lost 5 bases and J 3 bases, leaving 13 bases between the germline ends. Germline V lookup: CDR1 SEHNR, CDR2 FQNEAQ (reference sequence). This CDR3 has 15 amino acids. The chain's CDR3 is CASSRSRGDTGELFF. CDR3 coding DNA: TGTGCCAGCAGCCGCTCCAGGGGCGACACCGGGGAGCTGTTTTTT.

In nucleotides, the CDR3 is TGTGCCAGCAGTCTCCGGGTCCTGCTGGGCAATCAGCCCCAGCATTTT. This sequence encodes CASSLRVLLGNQPQHF. The chain employs TRBV28 and TRBJ1-5; D call uncertain. Germline V gene data show CDR1 as MDHEN and CDR2 as SYDVKM. Trimming pared 5 bases from V and 2 bases from J, leaving 16 bases between. CDR3 length: 16 amino acids.

The rearrangement uses TRBV19 and TRBJ2-3; 7 bases align to TRBD2. The CDR3 totals 16 residues. Germline V gene sequence: CDR1 LNHDA, CDR2 SQIVND (reference sequence). V lost 8 bases and J lost 3; bases outside the gene matches: 14. CDR3 sequence reads: CASRGIFQGGTDTQYF. CDR3 bases: TGTGCCAGTCGGGGTATTTTCCAGGGAGGGACAGATACGCAGTATTTT. Filled out from reference TRBV19 and TRBJ2-3, the complete variable domain reads DGGITQSPKYLFRKEGQNVTLSCEQNLNHDAMYWYRQDPGQGLRLIYYSQIVNDFQKGDIAEGYSVSREKKESFPLTVTSAQKNPTAFYLCASRGIFQGGTDTQYFGPGTRLTVL.

The rearrangement joins TRBV6-1 to TRBJ2-7, with a tentative D call TRBD2 (6 bases). The CDR3 runs to 13 residues. Germline CDR1 is MNHNS and CDR2 is SASEGT. The ends were cut back, 6 bases at V and 3 bases at J, with 12 bases in the middle. For the CDR3, the DNA is TGTGCCAGCAGCGCGGGACGGCTCTACGAGCAGTACTTC. Its protein is CASSAGRLYEQYF.

The chain carries TRBV25-1 and TRBJ1-2; 8 bases are a match to TRBD1. The ends lost 3 bases at V and 8 bases at J; junction bases unmatched: 8. This CDR3 has 14 residues. CDR1 and CDR2 from the germline V gene are MGHDK and SYGVNS. CDR3 region: CASSDPRQGLGYTF. The CDR3 DNA sequence: TGTGCCAGCAGTGATCCCCGACAGGGGCTAGGCTACACCTTC.